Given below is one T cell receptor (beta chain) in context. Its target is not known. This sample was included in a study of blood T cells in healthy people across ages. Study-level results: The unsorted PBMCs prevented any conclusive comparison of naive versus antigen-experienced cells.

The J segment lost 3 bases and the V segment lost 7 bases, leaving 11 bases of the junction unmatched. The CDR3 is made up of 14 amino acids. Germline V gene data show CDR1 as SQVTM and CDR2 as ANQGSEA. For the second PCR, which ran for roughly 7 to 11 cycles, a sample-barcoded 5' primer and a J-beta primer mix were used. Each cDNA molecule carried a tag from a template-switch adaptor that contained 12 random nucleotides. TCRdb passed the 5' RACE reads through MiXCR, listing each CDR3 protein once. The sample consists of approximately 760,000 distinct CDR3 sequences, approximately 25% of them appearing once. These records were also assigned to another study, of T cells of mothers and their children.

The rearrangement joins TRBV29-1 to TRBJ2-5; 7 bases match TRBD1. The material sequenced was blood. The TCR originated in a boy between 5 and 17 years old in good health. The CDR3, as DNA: TGCAGCGCCGTTCCAGGGGGAAGGGAAGAGACCCAGTACTTC. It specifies CSAVPGGREETQYF. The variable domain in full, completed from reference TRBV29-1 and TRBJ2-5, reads SAVISQKPSRDICQRGTSLTIQCQVDSQVTMMFWYRQQPGQSLTLIATANQGSEATYESGFVIDKFPISRPNLTFSTLTVSNMSPEDSSIYLCSAVPGGREETQYFGPGTRLLVL.